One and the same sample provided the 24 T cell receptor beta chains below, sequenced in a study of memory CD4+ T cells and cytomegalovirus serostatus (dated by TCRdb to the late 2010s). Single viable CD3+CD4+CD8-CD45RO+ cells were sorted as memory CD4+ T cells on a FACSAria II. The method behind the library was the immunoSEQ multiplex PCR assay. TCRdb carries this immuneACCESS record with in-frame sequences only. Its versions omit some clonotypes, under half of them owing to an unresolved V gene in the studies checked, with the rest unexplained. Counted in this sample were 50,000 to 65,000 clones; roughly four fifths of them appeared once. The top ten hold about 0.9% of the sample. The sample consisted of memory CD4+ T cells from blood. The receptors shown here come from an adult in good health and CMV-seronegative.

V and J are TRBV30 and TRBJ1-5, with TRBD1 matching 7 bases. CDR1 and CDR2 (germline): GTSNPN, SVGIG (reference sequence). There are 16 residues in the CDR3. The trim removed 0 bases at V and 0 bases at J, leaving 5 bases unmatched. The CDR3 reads CAWSVQGQASNQPQHF. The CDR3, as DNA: TGTGCCTGGAGTGTACAGGGGCAGGCTAGCAATCAGCCCCAGCATTTT.

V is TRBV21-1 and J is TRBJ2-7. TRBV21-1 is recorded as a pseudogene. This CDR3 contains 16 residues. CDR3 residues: CASTPGWAQHSYEQYF. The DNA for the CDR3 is TGTGCCAGCACCCCCGGGTGGGCACAACATTCCTACGAGCAGTACTTC.

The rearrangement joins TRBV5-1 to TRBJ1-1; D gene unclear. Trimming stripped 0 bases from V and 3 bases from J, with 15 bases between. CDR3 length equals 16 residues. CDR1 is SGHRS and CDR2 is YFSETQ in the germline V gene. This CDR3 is CASSLGLAFGDTEAFF. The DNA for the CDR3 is TGCGCCAGCAGCTTGGGGCTGGCCTTCGGTGACACTGAAGCTTTCTTT. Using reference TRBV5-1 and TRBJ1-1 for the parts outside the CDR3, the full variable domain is KAGVTQTPRYLIKTRGQQVTLSCSPISGHRSVSWYQQTPGQGLQFLFEYFSETQRNKGNFPGRFSGRQFSNSRSEMNVSTLELGDSALYLCASSLGLAFGDTEAFFGQGTRLTVV.

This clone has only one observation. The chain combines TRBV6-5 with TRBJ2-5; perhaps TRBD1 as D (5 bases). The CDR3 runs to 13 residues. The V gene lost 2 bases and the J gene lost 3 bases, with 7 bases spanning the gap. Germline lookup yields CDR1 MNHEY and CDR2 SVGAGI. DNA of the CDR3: TGTGCCAGCAGTTACCAGGACAAAGAGACCCAGTACTTC. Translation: CASSYQDKETQYF.

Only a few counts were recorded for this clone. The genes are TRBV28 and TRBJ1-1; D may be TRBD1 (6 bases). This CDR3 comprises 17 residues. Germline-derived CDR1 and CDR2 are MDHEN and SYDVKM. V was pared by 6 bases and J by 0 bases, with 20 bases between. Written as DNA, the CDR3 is TGTGCCAGCAGGGCGAGCAGGGGACGTCTTATGAACACTGAAGCTTTCTTT. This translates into CASRASRGRLMNTEAFF.

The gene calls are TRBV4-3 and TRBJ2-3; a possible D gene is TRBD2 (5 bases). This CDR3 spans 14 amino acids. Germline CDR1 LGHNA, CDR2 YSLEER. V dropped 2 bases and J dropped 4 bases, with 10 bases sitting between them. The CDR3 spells CASSQTGSPDTQYF. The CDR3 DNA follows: TGCGCCAGCAGCCAAACTGGGAGCCCAGATACGCAGTATTTT.

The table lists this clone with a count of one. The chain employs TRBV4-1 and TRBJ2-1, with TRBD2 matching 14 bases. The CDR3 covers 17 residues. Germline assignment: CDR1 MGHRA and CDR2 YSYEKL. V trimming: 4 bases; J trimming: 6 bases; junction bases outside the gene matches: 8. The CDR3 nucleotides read TGCGCCAGCAGCCCCACGATCGGACTAGCGGGGGGCAATGAGCAGTTCTTC. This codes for CASSPTIGLAGGNEQFF.

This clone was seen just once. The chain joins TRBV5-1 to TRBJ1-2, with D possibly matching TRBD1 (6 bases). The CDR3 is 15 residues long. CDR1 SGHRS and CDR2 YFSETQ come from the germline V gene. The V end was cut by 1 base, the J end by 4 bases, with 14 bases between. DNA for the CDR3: TGCGCCAGCAGCTTGACAGGGTCCTTGGGCTATGGCTACACCTTC. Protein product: CASSLTGSLGYGYTF. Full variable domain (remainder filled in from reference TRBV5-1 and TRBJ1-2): KAGVTQTPRYLIKTRGQQVTLSCSPISGHRSVSWYQQTPGQGLQFLFEYFSETQRNKGNFPGRFSGRQFSNSRSEMNVSTLELGDSALYLCASSLTGSLGYGYTFGSGTRLTVV.

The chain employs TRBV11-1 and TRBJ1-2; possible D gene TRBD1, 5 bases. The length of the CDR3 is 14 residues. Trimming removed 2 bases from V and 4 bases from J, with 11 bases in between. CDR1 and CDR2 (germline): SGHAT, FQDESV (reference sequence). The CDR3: CASSLTQGSYGYTF. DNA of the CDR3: TGTGCCAGCAGCTTAACGCAGGGAAGCTATGGCTACACCTTC.

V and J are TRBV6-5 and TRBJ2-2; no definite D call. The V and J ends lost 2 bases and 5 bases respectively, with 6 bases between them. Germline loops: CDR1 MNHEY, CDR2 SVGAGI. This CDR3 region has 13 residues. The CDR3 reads CASSYVVTGELFF. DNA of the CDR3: TGTGCCAGCAGTTACGTAGTAACCGGGGAGCTGTTTTTT.

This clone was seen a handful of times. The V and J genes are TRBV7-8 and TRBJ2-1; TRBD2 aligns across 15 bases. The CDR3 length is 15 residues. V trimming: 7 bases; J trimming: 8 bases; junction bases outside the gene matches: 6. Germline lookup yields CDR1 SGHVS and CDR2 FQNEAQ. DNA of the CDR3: TGTGCCAGCAAGGTGGGACTAGCGGGAGGCGATGAGCAGTTCTTC. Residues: CASKVGLAGGDEQFF.

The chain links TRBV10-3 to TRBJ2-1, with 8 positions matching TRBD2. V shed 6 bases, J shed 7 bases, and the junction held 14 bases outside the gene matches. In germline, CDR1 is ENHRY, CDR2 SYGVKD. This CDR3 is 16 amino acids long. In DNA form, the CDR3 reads TGTGCCATCAGCCCCCCCGGGACTAGGGGCCCAAATGAGCAGTTCTTC. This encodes CAISPPGTRGPNEQFF.

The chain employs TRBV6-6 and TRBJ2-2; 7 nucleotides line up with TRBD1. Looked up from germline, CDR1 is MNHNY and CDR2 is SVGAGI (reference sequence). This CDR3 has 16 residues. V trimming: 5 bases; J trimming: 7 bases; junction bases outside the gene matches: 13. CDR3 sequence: CASSPSGQSGVGELFF. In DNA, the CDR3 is TGTGCCAGCAGTCCATCGGGACAGAGTGGGGTCGGGGAGCTGTTTTTT.

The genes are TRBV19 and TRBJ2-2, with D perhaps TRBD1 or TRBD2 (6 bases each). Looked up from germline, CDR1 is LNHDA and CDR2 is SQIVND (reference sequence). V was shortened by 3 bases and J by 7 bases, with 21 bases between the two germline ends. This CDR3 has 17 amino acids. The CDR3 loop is CASSMLGGVPLGGELFF. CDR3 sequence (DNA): TGTGCCAGTAGTATGTTGGGGGGCGTCCCCCTCGGCGGGGAGCTGTTTTTT. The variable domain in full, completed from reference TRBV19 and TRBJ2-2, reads DGGITQSPKYLFRKEGQNVTLSCEQNLNHDAMYWYRQDPGQGLRLIYYSQIVNDFQKGDIAEGYSVSREKKESFPLTVTSAQKNPTAFYLCASSMLGGVPLGGELFFGEGSRLTVL.

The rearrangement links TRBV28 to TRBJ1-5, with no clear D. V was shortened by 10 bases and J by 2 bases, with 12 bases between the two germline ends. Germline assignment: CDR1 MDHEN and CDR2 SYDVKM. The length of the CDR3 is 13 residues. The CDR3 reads CAIRPSGNQPQHF. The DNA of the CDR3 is TGTGCCATCCGACCCTCGGGCAATCAGCCCCAGCATTTT.

The CDR3 loop is CASSLLPGQGISGANVLTF. The CDR3 DNA follows: TGTGCCAGCAGCCTTCTTCCGGGACAGGGAATTTCTGGGGCCAACGTCCTGACTTTC. This sequence joins TRBV5-6 and TRBJ2-6; 9 bases fit TRBD1. Germline lookup yields CDR1 SGHDT and CDR2 YYEEEE. V dropped 4 bases and J dropped 1; count of bases not matched to a gene: 12. The CDR3 length is 19 residues.

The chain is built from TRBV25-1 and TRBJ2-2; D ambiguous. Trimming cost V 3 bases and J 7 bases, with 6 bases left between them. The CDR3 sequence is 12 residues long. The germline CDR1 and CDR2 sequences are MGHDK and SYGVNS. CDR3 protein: CASSEWFGELFF. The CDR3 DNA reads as TGTGCCAGCAGTGAGTGGTTCGGGGAGCTGTTTTTT.

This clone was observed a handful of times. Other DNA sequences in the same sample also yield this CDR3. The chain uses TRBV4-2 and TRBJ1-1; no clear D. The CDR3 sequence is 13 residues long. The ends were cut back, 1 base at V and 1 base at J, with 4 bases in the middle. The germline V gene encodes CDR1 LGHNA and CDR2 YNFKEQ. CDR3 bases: TGTGCCAGCAGCCAAGCGGGGAACACTGAAGCTTTCTTT. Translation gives CASSQAGNTEAFF.

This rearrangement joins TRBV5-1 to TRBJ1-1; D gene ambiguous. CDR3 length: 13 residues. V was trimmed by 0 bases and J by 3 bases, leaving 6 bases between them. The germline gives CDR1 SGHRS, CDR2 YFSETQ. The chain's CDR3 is CASSLEGHTEAFF. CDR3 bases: TGCGCCAGCAGCTTGGAAGGGCACACTGAAGCTTTCTTT.

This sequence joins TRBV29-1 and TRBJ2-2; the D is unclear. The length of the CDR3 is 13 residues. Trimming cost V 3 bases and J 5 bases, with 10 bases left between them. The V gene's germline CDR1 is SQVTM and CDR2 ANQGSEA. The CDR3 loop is CSVDFQVTGELFF. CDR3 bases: TGCAGCGTTGACTTCCAGGTGACCGGGGAGCTGTTTTTT.

CDR3: CAITRGQSYEQYF. The CDR3 bases are TGTGCCATCACGAGGGGGCAATCCTACGAGCAGTACTTC. This rearrangement joins TRBV10-3 to TRBJ2-7; 7 bases are shared with TRBD1. Germline-derived CDR1 and CDR2 are ENHRY and SYGVKD. The ends lost 7 bases at V and 1 base at J; junction bases unmatched: 4. The CDR3 covers 13 residues.

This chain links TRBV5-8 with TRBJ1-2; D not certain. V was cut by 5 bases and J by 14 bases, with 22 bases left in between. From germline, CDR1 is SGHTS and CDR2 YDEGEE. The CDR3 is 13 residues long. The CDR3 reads CASSPTRSTGTTF. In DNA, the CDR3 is TGTGCCAGCAGTCCCACCCGCAGCACCGGTACGACCTTC. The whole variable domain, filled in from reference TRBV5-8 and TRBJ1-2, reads EAGVTQSPTHLIKTRGQQATLRCSPISGHTSVYWYQQALGLGLQFLLWYDEGEERNRGNFPPRFSGRQFPNYSSELNVNALELEDSALYLCASSPTRSTGTTFGSGTRLTVV.

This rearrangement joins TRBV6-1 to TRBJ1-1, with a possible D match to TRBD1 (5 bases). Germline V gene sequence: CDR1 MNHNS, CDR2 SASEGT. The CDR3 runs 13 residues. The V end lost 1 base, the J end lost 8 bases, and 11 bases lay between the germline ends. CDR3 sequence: CASSEVGRVEAFF. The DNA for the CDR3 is TGTGCCAGCAGTGAAGTGGGGCGGGTGGAAGCTTTCTTT.

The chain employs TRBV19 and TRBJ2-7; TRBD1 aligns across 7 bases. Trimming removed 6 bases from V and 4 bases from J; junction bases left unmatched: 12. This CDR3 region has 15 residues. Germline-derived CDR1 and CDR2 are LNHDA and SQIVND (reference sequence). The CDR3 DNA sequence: TGTGCCAGTAGCCGGGGACAGCGCCCGGATTACGAGCAGTACTTC. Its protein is CASSRGQRPDYEQYF.